The rows below give T cell receptor beta chains drawn from one sample of a study of regulatory T cells in long-lasting Graves disease. In TCRdb, the multiplex PCR reads were re-called with MiXCR into one record per CDR3 protein. This table has 440,000 or so distinct CDR3 sequences, about a sixth appearing once. A further study also used this sample, focusing on T cells in Graves' hyperthyroidism and ophthalmopathy.

This specimen consisted of peripheral blood mononuclear cells (PBMCs), obtained at new diagnosis, from a patient treated with antithyroid drugs. Receptors were obtained from a woman in her twenties or thirties with Graves disease. The CDR3 runs from the conserved cysteine through the conserved F or W. The order of the fields is V gene, clone size, D gene, J gene, CDR3 protein, CDR3 DNA. The D gene is left open where the match is weak. Expanded clones get a size class; other rows say once, few or many, or leave the size out.

>TRBV6-1|many|NA|TRBJ2-7
CASRDISSYEQYF
TGTGCCAGCAGAGACATATCCTCCTACGAGCAGTACTTC
>TRBV5-1|NA|NA|TRBJ2-7
CASSDRSEQYF
TGCGCCAGCAGTGACAGGAGCGAGCAGTACTTC
>TRBV3-1|NA|TRBD1|TRBJ2-1
CASSRGTGSYEQFF
TGTGCCAGCAGCCGCGGGACAGGGTCCTACGAGCAGTTCTTC
>TRBV27|many|TRBD1|TRBJ1-5
CASSPRDSLNQPQHF
TGTGCCAGCAGTCCAAGGGACAGCCTCAATCAGCCCCAGCATTTT
>TRBV6-5|many|TRBD2|TRBJ2-7
CASSYSPGQRESYEQYF
TGTGCCAGCAGTTACTCCCCGGGGCAGCGGGAGAGCTACGAGCAGTACTTC
>TRBV6-2/TRBV6-3|NA|TRBD1|TRBJ2-5
CASSFTGTGSGETQYF
TGTGCCAGCAGTTTCACCGGGACAGGATCGGGGGAGACCCAGTACTTC
>TRBV12-5|NA|NA|TRBJ2-3
CASGLGPRRQYF
TGTGCTAGTGGTTTGGGTCCCCGAAGGCAGTATTTT
>TRBV18|many|NA|TRBJ2-3
CASSLWDSSTDTQYF
TGTGCCAGCTCACTCTGGGACTCTAGCACAGATACGCAGTATTTT
>TRBV7-2|NA|NA|TRBJ2-2
CASSLAGPYPGELFF
TGTGCCAGCAGCTTAGCCGGGCCCTACCCCGGGGAGCTGTTTTTT
>TRBV11-2|many|TRBD1|TRBJ1-3
CASSSGQSSGNTIYF
TGTGCCAGCAGTTCGGGACAGAGTTCTGGAAACACCATATATTTT
>TRBV5-1|many|NA|TRBJ1-2
CASSLVRGTLSEGYTF
TGCGCCAGCAGCTTGGTTCGGGGAACCCTATCGGAAGGCTACACCTTC
>TRBV20-1|many|TRBD1|TRBJ1-2
CSARDRSTANYGYTF
TGCAGTGCTAGGGACAGGAGCACGGCTAACTATGGCTACACCTTC
>TRBV6-5|many|TRBD2|TRBJ2-1
CASSYPSGNHNEQFF
TGTGCCAGCAGTTATCCTAGCGGGAACCACAATGAGCAGTTCTTC
>TRBV11-3|many|NA|TRBJ2-4
CASSTDSKNIQYF
TGTGCCAGCAGCACGGACAGTAAAAACATTCAGTACTTC
>TRBV7-9|many|NA|TRBJ2-3
CASSWSAHTDTQYF
TGTGCCAGCAGCTGGTCAGCCCACACAGATACGCAGTATTTT
>TRBV2|many|NA|TRBJ2-1
CASSEVQDFEQFF
TGTGCCAGCAGTGAAGTCCAGGATTTTGAGCAGTTCTTC
>TRBV20-1|many|NA|TRBJ1-1
CSASGGNTEAFF
TGCAGTGCTAGCGGGGGGAACACTGAAGCTTTCTTT
>TRBV7-6|many|TRBD1|TRBJ1-1
CASSRDRENMNTEAFF
TGTGCCAGCAGCCGGGACAGGGAAAACATGAACACTGAAGCTTTCTTT
>TRBV10-3|many|NA|TRBJ2-7
CALPRQYF
TGTGCCTTGCCCAGGCAGTACTTC
>TRBV29-1|many|NA|TRBJ2-1
CSVTTRWGYNEQFF
TGCAGCGTAACAACTAGGTGGGGATACAATGAGCAGTTCTTC
>TRBV29-1|few|NA|TRBJ1-1
CSVETGKNAEAFF
TGCAGCGTTGAAACAGGGAAAAATGCTGAAGCTTTCTTT
>TRBV12-3/TRBV12-4|many|NA|TRBJ2-3
CASVSVPDTQYF
TGTGCCAGCGTCTCGGTTCCAGATACGCAGTATTTT
>TRBV20-1|few|TRBD1|TRBJ1-2
CSAPLQGALLRYGYTF
TGCAGTGCGCCCCTACAGGGGGCCCTCCTCCGCTATGGCTACACCTTC
>TRBV11-2|many|NA|TRBJ1-1
CASSLQAPRSLMNTEAFF
TGTGCCAGCAGCTTACAGGCCCCGAGGAGCCTAATGAACACTGAAGCTTTCTTT
>TRBV28|many|NA|TRBJ1-2
CASSSTRVAPYGYTF
TGTGCCAGCAGTTCAACCAGGGTAGCCCCCTATGGCTACACCTTC
>TRBV3-1|many|NA|TRBJ2-5
CASSQDGAGWEETQYF
TGTGCCAGCAGCCAAGATGGGGCAGGGTGGGAAGAGACCCAGTACTTC
>TRBV10-3|many|TRBD2|TRBJ2-1
CAISLAGGRNEQFF
TGTGCCATCAGTTTAGCGGGAGGGAGGAATGAGCAGTTCTTC
>TRBV19|NA|NA|TRBJ1-5
CASSIDGLTGQPQHF
TGTGCCAGTAGTATAGACGGCCTTACCGGGCAGCCCCAGCATTTT
>TRBV12-3/TRBV12-4|many|NA|TRBJ2-1
CAREERTSYNEQFF
TGTGCCAGAGAAGAGAGGACCTCCTACAATGAGCAGTTCTTC
>TRBV28|many|NA|TRBJ2-1
CASSSADFGADGLEGQFF
TGTGCCAGCAGTTCGGCTGATTTCGGAGCGGACGGTCTTGAGGGGCAGTTCTTC
>TRBV6-2/TRBV6-3|many|TRBD2|TRBJ2-1
CASSYSVSGRAVDEQFF
TGTGCCAGCAGTTACTCCGTTAGCGGGAGGGCCGTAGATGAGCAGTTCTTC
>TRBV5-8|NA|NA|TRBJ2-1
CASISRHEQFF
TGTGCCAGCATCTCCAGACATGAGCAGTTCTTC
>TRBV20-1|many|TRBD2|TRBJ2-2
CSARGGGPGNTGELFF
TGCAGTGCTCGCGGGGGAGGGCCTGGTAACACCGGGGAGCTGTTTTTT